A selection of T cell receptor beta chains follows, all from one sample in a study of blood T cells in healthy people across ages. TCRdb re-called the 5' RACE reads through MiXCR, storing one row per CDR3 protein. The sample consists of fewer than 700,000 distinct CDR3 sequences, over 40% of them appearing once. The sequenced sample consisted of blood. The source is an elderly man in good health. Each CDR3 is given with its conserved first and last residue. The D gene is left open where the match is weak. For some rows the clone size is stated as once, few or many, or as a class when expanded; others skip it.

-	TRBV10-3	TRBJ2-3	-	CAISDPRKGMGTDTQYF	TGTGCCATCAGTGACCCACGTAAGGGGATGGGGACAGATACGCAGTATTTT
few	TRBV6-5	TRBJ1-6	-	CASSYSIQLNSPLHF	TGTGCCAGCAGTTACTCGATCCAGCTAAATTCACCCCTCCACTTT
-	TRBV10-1	TRBJ1-1	-	CASSGGGAEKKAFF	TGCGCCAGCAGCGGTGGGGGGGCCGAAAAAAAAGCTTTCTTT
once	TRBV3-1	TRBJ2-1	TRBD2	CASSQFRLAGKLTYNEQFF	TGTGCCAGCAGCCAATTTCGACTAGCGGGAAAACTTACCTACAATGAGCAGTTCTTC
few	TRBV29-1	TRBJ1-4	-	CSGRDTGTNEKLFF	TGCAGCGGCCGGGACACTGGGACTAATGAAAAACTGTTTTTT
-	TRBV13	TRBJ2-1	TRBD1	CASSSLGQRIGDEQFF	TGTGCCAGCAGCTCACTGGGACAGCGGATTGGAGATGAGCAGTTCTTC
few	TRBV5-6	TRBJ2-3	-	CASSLAATQYF	TGTGCCAGCAGCTTGGCCGCCACGCAGTATTTT
-	TRBV28	TRBJ1-2	-	CARSPTGQPPGYTF	TGTGCCCGCAGCCCGACGGGGCAGCCGCCTGGCTACACCTTC
-	TRBV20-1	TRBJ2-3	-	CSAPSSRAADTQYF	TGCAGTGCTCCCTCCAGTCGGGCAGCAGATACGCAGTATTTT
-	TRBV28	TRBJ2-5	-	CASMGGMTLEQYF	TGTGCCAGCATGGGTGGGATGACGCTAGAGCAGTACTTC
-	TRBV7-2	TRBJ1-2	-	CASSLDPFTRDYGYTF	TGTGCCAGCAGCTTAGACCCGTTTACTAGGGACTATGGCTACACCTTC
-	TRBV4-2	TRBJ2-3	-	CASSQNRARATQYF	TGTGCCAGCAGCCAAAACAGGGCCCGAGCTACGCAGTATTTT
-	TRBV30	TRBJ2-7	TRBD2	CAWSLASGLYEQYF	TGTGCCTGGAGTCTTGCTAGCGGACTGTACGAGCAGTACTTC
-	TRBV7-3	TRBJ2-7	-	CASSPDNSYEQYF	TGTGCCAGCAGCCCGGACAACTCCTACGAGCAGTACTTC
-	TRBV11-3	TRBJ2-2	-	CASSLGDGTPSPGELFF	TGTGCCAGCAGCTTAGGGGACGGGACACCTTCTCCCGGGGAGCTGTTTTTT
-	TRBV2	TRBJ2-7	-	CASSGEYEQYF	TGTGCCAGCAGTGGCGAGTACGAGCAGTACTTC
few	TRBV20-1	TRBJ1-1	-	CSARAGVRALPNTEAFF	TGCAGTGCTAGAGCGGGGGTGAGAGCACTGCCGAACACTGAAGCTTTCTTT
-	TRBV10-1	TRBJ2-1	TRBD1	CASRAGTGGQNEQFF	TGCGCCAGCAGGGCCGGGACAGGGGGCCAAAATGAGCAGTTCTTC
-	TRBV29-1	TRBJ2-5	-	CSVMHGSQETQYF	TGCAGCGTTATGCATGGGAGCCAAGAGACCCAGTACTTC
-	TRBV20-1	TRBJ2-2	-	CSARDSLRGANTGELFF	TGCAGTGCTAGAGATAGTCTACGGGGAGCGAACACCGGGGAGCTGTTTTTT
few	TRBV20-1	TRBJ1-4	TRBD1	CSASGQLNEKLFF	TGCAGTGCCTCGGGACAGCTTAATGAAAAACTGTTTTTT
-	TRBV27	TRBJ2-2	-	CASSPSRTGANTGELFF	TGTGCCAGCAGTCCATCTCGCACAGGTGCGAACACCGGGGAGCTGTTTTTT
-	TRBV7-3	TRBJ2-7	TRBD1	CASSLTPGGAYEQYF	TGTGCCAGCAGCTTAACCCCAGGGGGCGCTTACGAGCAGTACTTC
-	TRBV20-1	TRBJ2-7	-	CSARDHGGPISYEQYF	TGCAGTGCTAGAGATCATGGGGGCCCCATCTCCTACGAGCAGTACTTC
once	TRBV20-1	TRBJ2-6	-	CSASLKGHSGANVLTF	TGCAGTGCTAGTCTTAAGGGTCATTCTGGGGCCAACGTCCTGACTTTC
-	TRBV9	TRBJ2-3	TRBD1	CASSVAGTVITDTQYF	TGTGCCAGCAGCGTAGCAGGGACAGTGATCACAGATACGCAGTATTTT
few	TRBV6-2/TRBV6-3	TRBJ2-1	TRBD1	CASTSDRANEQFF	TGTGCCAGCACCTCGGACAGGGCCAATGAGCAGTTCTTC
-	TRBV7-2	TRBJ2-1	TRBD2	CASSSRTSGGLDEQFF	TGTGCCAGCAGCTCTCGGACTAGCGGGGGGTTGGATGAGCAGTTCTTC
-	TRBV18	TRBJ1-1	-	CASSPGESTEAFF	TGTGCCAGCTCCCCAGGAGAGAGCACTGAAGCTTTCTTT
-	TRBV9	TRBJ2-7	TRBD1	CASSPLTGDISYEQYF	TGTGCCAGCAGCCCGCTAACAGGGGACATCTCCTACGAGCAGTACTTC
many	TRBV11-2	TRBJ2-7	TRBD1	CASSADRVYEQYF	TGTGCCAGCAGCGCGGACAGGGTCTACGAGCAGTACTTC
-	TRBV6-1	TRBJ1-6	-	CASVGRNLISYNSPLHF	TGTGCCAGCGTGGGGCGGAACCTCATCTCCTATAATTCACCCCTCCACTTT
-	TRBV18	TRBJ2-4	-	CASSPEGLTKNIQYF	TGTGCCAGCTCACCGGAGGGATTGACCAAAAACATTCAGTACTTC
-	TRBV6-6	TRBJ2-1	-	CASLFNSQGYEQFF	TGTGCCAGCCTCTTTAACTCACAGGGATATGAGCAGTTCTTC
few	TRBV18	TRBJ2-3	-	CASSPGISTDTQYF	TGTGCCAGCTCGCCCGGGATTAGCACAGATACGCAGTATTTT
many	TRBV20-1	TRBJ2-7	-	CSAKTAYEQYF	TGCAGTGCCAAGACAGCCTACGAGCAGTACTTC